This TCR beta chain was retrieved from a study of CD8 T cells in ankylosing spondylitis. This clonotype has a handful of counts. Germline V gene lookup returns CDR1 SEHNR and CDR2 FQNEAQ (reference sequence). CDR3 length: 17 amino acids. Trimming shortened V by 5 bases and J by 2 bases, and 16 bases separated the two germline ends. Each CDR3 protein gets one entry after TCRdb re-called the 5' RACE reads with MiXCR. Of over 30,000 distinct CDR3 sequences listed, 13% were seen once; the top ten hold around 33%. The chain links TRBV7-9 to TRBJ2-6, with a possible D match to TRBD1 (6 bases). The sequenced sample was synovial fluid, either unsorted or a sorted T cell fraction (not recorded which). This TCR derives from a male donor with ankylosing spondylitis. This chain's CDR3 is CASSAGTFSPGANVLTF. The CDR3 DNA sequence: TGTGCCAGCAGCGCCGGGACATTTTCCCCTGGGGCCAACGTCCTGACTTTC.